This T cell receptor (beta chain) is from a study of naive and memory T cell subsets. The study's findings and limits: Especially in CD8 cells, naive repertoires contained a few larger clonotypes, possibly CD45RA-re-expressing memory cells.

An equimolar mix of two oligonucleotides served as the beta constant-region primer for TRBC1 and TRBC2. Each CDR3 protein gets one entry after TCRdb re-called the UMI-ligation and nested PCR reads with MiXCR. Found here are 130,000 to 150,000 distinct CDR3 sequences, over 15% of them singletons; the top ten hold approximately 0.13%. Turning to this clonotype: Its antigen remains unknown.

This TCR came from a human donor in good health. Sequencing used naive CD4+ T cells from blood.

CDR3 DNA sequence: TGTGCCAGCAGCGTAGGAGCTAGCGGGAGGATCGATACGCAGTATTTT. Protein sequence: CASSVGASGRIDTQYF. J is TRBJ2-3 and V is TRBV9; TRBD2 aligns across 11 bases. The V gene end was trimmed by 0 bases and the J gene end by 6 bases; junction bases not matched to a gene: 6. Germline V CDR1 and CDR2: SGDLS, YYNGEE. The CDR3 spans 16 residues.